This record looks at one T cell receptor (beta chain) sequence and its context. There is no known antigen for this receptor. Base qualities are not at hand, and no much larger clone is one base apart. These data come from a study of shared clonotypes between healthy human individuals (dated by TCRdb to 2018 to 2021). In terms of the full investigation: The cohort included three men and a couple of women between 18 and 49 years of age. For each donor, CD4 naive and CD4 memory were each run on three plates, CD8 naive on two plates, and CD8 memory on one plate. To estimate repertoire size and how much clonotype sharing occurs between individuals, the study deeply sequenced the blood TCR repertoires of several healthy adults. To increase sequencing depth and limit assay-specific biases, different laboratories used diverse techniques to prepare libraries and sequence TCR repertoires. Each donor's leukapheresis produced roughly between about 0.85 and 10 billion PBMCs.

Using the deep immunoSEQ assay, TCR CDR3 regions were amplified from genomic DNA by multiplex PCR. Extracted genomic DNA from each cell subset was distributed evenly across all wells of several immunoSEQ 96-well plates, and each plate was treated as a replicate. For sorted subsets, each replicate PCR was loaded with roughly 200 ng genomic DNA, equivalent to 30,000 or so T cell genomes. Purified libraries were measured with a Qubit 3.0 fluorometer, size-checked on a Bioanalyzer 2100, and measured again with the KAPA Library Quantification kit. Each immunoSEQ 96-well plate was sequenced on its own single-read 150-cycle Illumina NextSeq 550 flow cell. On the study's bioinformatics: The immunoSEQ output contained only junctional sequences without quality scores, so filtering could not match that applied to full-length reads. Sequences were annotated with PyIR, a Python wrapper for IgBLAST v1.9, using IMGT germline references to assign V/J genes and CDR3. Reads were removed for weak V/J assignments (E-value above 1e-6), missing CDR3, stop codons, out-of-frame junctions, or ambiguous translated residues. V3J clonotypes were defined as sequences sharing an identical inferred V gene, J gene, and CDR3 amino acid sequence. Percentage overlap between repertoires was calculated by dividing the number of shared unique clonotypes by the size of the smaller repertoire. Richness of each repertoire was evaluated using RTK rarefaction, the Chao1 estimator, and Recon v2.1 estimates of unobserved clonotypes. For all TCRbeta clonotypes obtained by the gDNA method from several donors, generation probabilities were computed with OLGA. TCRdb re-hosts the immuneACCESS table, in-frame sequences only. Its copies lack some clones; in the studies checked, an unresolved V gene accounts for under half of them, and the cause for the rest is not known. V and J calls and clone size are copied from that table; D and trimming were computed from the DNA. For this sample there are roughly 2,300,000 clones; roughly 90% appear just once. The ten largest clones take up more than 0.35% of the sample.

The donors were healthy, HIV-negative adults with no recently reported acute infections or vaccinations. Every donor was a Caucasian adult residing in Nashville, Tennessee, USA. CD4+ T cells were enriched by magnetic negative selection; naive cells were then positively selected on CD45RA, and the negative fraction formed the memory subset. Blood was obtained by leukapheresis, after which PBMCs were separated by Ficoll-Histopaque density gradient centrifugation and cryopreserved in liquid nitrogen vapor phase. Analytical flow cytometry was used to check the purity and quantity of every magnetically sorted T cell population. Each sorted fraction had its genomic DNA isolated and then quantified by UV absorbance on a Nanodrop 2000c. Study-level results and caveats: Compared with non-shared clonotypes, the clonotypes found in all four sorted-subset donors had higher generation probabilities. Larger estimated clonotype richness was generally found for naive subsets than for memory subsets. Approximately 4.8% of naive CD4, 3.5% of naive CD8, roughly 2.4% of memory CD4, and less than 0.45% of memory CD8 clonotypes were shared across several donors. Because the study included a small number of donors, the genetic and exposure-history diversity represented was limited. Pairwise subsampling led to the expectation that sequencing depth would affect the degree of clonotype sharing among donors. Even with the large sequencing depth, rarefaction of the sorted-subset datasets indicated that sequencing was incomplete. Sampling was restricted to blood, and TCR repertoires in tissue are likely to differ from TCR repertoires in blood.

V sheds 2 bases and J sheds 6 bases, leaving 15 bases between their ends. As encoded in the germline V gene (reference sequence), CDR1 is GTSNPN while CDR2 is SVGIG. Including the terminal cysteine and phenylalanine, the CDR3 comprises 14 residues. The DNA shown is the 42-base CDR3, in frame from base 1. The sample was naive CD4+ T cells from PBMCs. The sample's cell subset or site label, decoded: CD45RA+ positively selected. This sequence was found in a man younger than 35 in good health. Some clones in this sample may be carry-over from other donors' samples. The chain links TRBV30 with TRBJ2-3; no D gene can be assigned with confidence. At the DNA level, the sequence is TGTGCCTGGAGTTCTTTTGGTGGATCCGATACGCAGTATTTT. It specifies CAWSSFGGSDTQYF.